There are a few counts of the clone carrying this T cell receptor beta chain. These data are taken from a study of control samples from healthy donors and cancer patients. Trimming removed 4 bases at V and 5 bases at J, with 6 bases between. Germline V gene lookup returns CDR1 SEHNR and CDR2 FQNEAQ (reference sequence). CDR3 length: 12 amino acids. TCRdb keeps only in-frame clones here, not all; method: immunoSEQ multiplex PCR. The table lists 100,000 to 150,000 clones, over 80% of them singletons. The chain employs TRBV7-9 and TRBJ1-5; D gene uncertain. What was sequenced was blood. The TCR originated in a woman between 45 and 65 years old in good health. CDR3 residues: CASSWEDQPQHF. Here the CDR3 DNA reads TGTGCCAGCAGCTGGGAGGATCAGCCCCAGCATTTT.